This T cell receptor beta chain was identified in a study of graft-versus-host responses after intestinal transplantation. Generated by immunoSEQ multiplex PCR, the TCRdb table keeps only in-frame clones and is missing some. The table includes fewer than 90,000 clones, about 94% detected once. The CDR3 contains 14 residues. From germline, CDR1 is LNHDA and CDR2 SQIVND (reference sequence). Trimming removed 5 bases from V and 2 bases from J, with 12 bases in between. Turning to this clone: Its target is unknown.

The sequence was collected from a human donor who was the organ donor for an intestinal transplant. V gene TRBV19 combines with J gene TRBJ1-2; a weak D match, TRBD1 (5 bases). The sample in question was unstimulated CD4+ T cells sorted from spleen or lymph node cells, obtained before transplant. CDR3 amino acids: CASSPRAGNYGYTF. CDR3 in DNA: TGTGCCAGTAGTCCGCGCGCAGGGAACTATGGCTACACCTTC.